The entry that follows covers one T cell receptor beta chain sequence. Its antigen is not identified. The data derive from a study of early T cells in non-severe SARS-CoV-2 infection. Study-wide background: Chains stayed unpaired after sequencing of bulk RNA from unsorted whole blood. Study-wide findings and caveats: Matching against VDJdb likely underestimated virus-specific expansions, favoring anti-spike CD8.

V shed 1 base and J shed 5 bases, with 11 bases lying between them. The length of the CDR3 is 14 residues. Germline CDR1 reads MDHEN; CDR2 reads SYDVKM. Molecules of cDNA were individually given unique molecular identifiers that were attached to them. MiXCR was run by TCRdb on the 5' RACE reads, yielding one entry per CDR3 protein. Of about 77,000 distinct CDR3 sequences in the sample, roughly 9.6% were seen once. Sequenced material: whole blood. This TCR was sampled from an adult who was a healthcare worker with PCR-confirmed SARS-CoV-2 infection or an uninfected control (not recorded which). The genes are TRBV28 and TRBJ2-5; unclear D gene. The DNA of the CDR3 is TGTGCCAGCAGTTTATTTCCCCGGGCGGAGACCCAGTACTTC. It yields the protein CASSLFPRAETQYF.